This TCR beta chain emerged from a study of T cell responses to AZD1222 COVID-19 vaccine (dated by TCRdb to the early 2020s). At the level of the whole study: TCR sequencing covered 230 to 250 trial participants: 200 to 210 given two doses of AZD1222 and 26 given two doses of MenACWY control vaccine. Enrollment into the trials was organized by age into subgroups of 18-55, 56-69 and 70-plus years, and those subgroups contained 148, 28 and 57 TCR-sequenced participants, respectively. What the work shows at the level of the full study, not this receptor alone: Vaccine-associated CD4 TCRs spanned the whole spike protein, with dominant responses in regions 160-218 and 743-854. The 56-69-year group was small, and its depth increase did not reach significance, likely because of low power. Because no day 14 peak-response samples were available, the repertoires could be characterized only after the peak T cell response. Participants were mostly white British, with more females than males. The authors suggested clonal diversity may have been underestimated. Reportedly, close to half of the unique spike-specific TCRs recognized epitopes lying outside the regions that are mutated in the B.1.351 and B.1.1.7 variants. Conclusions about previously exposed vaccinees were limited because only a handful of AZD1222 recipients were SARS-CoV-2 seropositive at baseline. Spike-specific TCR breadth and depth rose significantly after two AZD1222 doses compared with day 0 and with MenACWY recipients.

Sample time point, as interpreted from the label and publication: about 28 days (+/-7) after the second vaccine dose. AZD1222 recipients given second doses at about 4 weeks or at about 12 weeks were pooled, since spike-specific TCR depth and breadth were not found to differ between the two schedules. Samples from vaccinated people were obtained from the UK trials COV001 and COV002, which included a single-blind randomized controlled phase 2/3 trial of AZD1222 (ChAdOx1 nCoV-19) in healthy adults. For TCRbeta chain sequencing, PBMC samples from trial participants were taken at day 0 and at day 28 after the second dose. As for this clone: The antigen it recognizes is unknown. No base quality values were provided; no much bigger clone lies one nucleotide off.

The CDR3 regions of human TCRbeta chains were analyzed by immunosequencing. As for the original processing: TCRs in the repertoires were matched against a reference library of SARS-CoV-2-specific TCRs that had been generated with the MIRA antigen-specificity platform. Breadth was defined as the fraction of unique TCRs that were SARS-CoV-2-associated. Depth was defined as the fraction of total T cells that were SARS-CoV-2-associated. Using the MIRA data, each spike-specific TCR was mapped to the spike region that the TCR reacts to and placed in a CD4 or CD8 class. Log10-transformed breadth and depth values were compared by one-way ANOVA with Sidak's multiple comparisons tests. What TCRdb holds here is the immuneACCESS table cut down to in-frame rearrangements. Part of the clones is not present; checked against another copy, under half of the missing clones reflect an unresolved V gene, and the others are unexplained. The DNA gave D and trimming, while V, J and clone size come from that table. The sample records around 140,000 clones, 90% of which are singletons. The ten largest clones take up approximately 1.6% of the sample.

V is clipped by 5 bases and J by 1 base, and the sequence between their germline boundaries is 11 bases long. Including cysteine and phenylalanine, the CDR3 has 14 amino acids. Only CDR3 DNA is held: 42 bases, read in frame from base 1. The germline V gene gives CDR1 as KGHSH and CDR2 as LQKENI. The V gene is TRBV18 and the J gene is TRBJ1-1, with the D gene uncertain. The sample was peripheral blood, taken 28 days after the second AZD1222 dose. The TCR originated in an adult who received the AZD1222 COVID-19 vaccine. CDR3 protein: CASSTKSTNTEAFF. DNA sequence: TGTGCCAGCTCAACCAAATCGACGAACACTGAAGCTTTCTTT.